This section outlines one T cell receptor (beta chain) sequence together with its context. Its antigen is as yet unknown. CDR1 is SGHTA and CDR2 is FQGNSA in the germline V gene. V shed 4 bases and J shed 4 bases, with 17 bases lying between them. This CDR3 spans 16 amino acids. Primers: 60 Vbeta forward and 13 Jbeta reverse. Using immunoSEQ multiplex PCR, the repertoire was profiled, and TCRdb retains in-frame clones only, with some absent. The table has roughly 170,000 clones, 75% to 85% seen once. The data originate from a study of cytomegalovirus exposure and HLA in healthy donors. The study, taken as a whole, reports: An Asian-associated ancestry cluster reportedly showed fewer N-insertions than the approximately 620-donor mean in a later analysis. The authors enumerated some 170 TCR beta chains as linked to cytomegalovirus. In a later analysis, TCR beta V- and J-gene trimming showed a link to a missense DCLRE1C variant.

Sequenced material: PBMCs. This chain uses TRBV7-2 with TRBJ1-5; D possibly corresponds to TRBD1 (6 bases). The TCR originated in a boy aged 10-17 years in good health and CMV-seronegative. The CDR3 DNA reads TGTGCCAGCAGCTCCTGGACAGTCAGACCTAATCAGCCCCAGCATTTT. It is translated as CASSSWTVRPNQPQHF.